This T cell receptor beta chain was recorded in a study of blood T cell repertoires in COVID-19 (dated by TCRdb to the early 2020s). In the study overall: Samples from collaborators originated in the United States, Italy and Spain and spanned both the acute and convalescent phases of COVID-19. Samples were obtained from the ongoing ImmuneRACE study (first 160 participants) and from 950 to 1,500 subjects provided by 6 global collaborators. A de-identified subject ID, COVID-19 status, age in years and sex were almost always included in the sample metadata. Where available, HLA class I and class II types were taken from metadata supplied by the sample provider and were not determined by assay-based typing. A freely available public database, intended as a resource for researchers studying the immune response to SARS-CoV-2, is where the repertoires were released. The prospective study material was composed of cDNA or gDNA derived from T cells, B-cell-depleted T cells, or PBMCs. The dataset comprised deeply sampled blood TCRbeta repertoires from subjects exposed to, actively infected with, or recovered from COVID-19.

Whole blood was collected in K2EDTA tubes by collaborating institutions according to the institutions' own protocols. For TCRbeta analysis, collaborators shipped samples in one of three forms: frozen whole blood, isolated PBMCs, or DNA extracted from either of those sample types. TCRbeta CDR3 regions were amplified from genomic DNA using the immunoSEQ Assay, a bias-controlled multiplex PCR. The original pipeline was this. Nucleated cell counts per sample were estimated from amplification of reference gene primers within the assay. To quantify the absolute abundance of each unique TCRbeta CDR3 rearrangement, sequence reads were collapsed and filtered. Productive Simpson clonality was computed per sample as the square root of Simpson's diversity index over productive rearrangements. TCRdb mirrors the immuneACCESS table, restricted to in-frame sequences. Some clones are absent from its copies; in checked studies, under half trace to an unresolved V gene, and the reason for the others is unknown. V and J calls plus clone size are reproduced from that table; the DNA served to infer D and trimming. The sample data list fewer than 110,000 clones, and 80% to 85% of these were observed just once. Jointly, the top ten make up around 4.2% of the sample.

Turning to this clone: What antigen it recognizes has not been identified. Within one base of it there is no much larger clone, and no base qualities were kept.

Results the study describes overall, beyond this receptor: The quantity of clinical and demographic metadata differed by source and by participant and was supplied without curation.

The sequenced material came from peripheral blood. The sequence came from a human donor in a cohort sampled during active COVID-19.

CDR3 protein: CASSSILAAQETQYF. The bases are TGTGCCAGCAGCTCGATACTAGCGGCCCAAGAGACCCAGTACTTC. The V gene is TRBV7-9 and the J gene is TRBJ2-5, with 8 junctional bases fitting TRBD2. The germline V gene (reference sequence) gives CDR1 as SEHNR and CDR2 as FQNEAQ. Including the terminal cysteine and phenylalanine, the CDR3 comprises 15 residues. The sequence is cut down to CDR3 DNA, 45 bases in frame from base 1. Here V drops 4 bases and J drops 1 base, and the junction holds 5 bases not matched to any gene.